The T cell receptor (beta chain) under discussion was sequenced for a study of shared clonotypes between healthy human individuals (dated by TCRdb to the early 2020s). With respect to the entire study: The cohort comprised a couple of women and three men aged 18 to 49 years. For each donor, CD4 naive and CD4 memory were each given three plates, CD8 naive was given two plates, and CD8 memory was given one plate. To estimate repertoire size and how much clonotype sharing occurs between individuals, the study deeply sequenced the blood TCR repertoires of about five healthy adults. Different laboratories and diverse techniques were used to prepare libraries and sequence TCR repertoires, to increase sequencing depth and limit assay-specific biases. Between about 0.9 and 8.9 billion PBMCs per donor were obtained by leukapheresis. The investigation overall reported the following: Because the study included a small number of donors, the genetic and exposure-history diversity represented was limited. Rarefaction of sorted-subset datasets indicated incomplete sequencing despite the large sequencing depth. Estimated clonotype richness was generally larger for naive than for memory subsets. Across a handful of donors, approximately 4.9% of naive CD4, approximately 4% of naive CD8, around 2.5% of memory CD4, and around 0.4% of memory CD8 clonotypes were shared. Compared with non-shared clonotypes, clonotypes shared by all four sorted-subset donors had higher generation probabilities. Sampling was limited to blood, and TCR repertoires in tissue likely differ from TCR repertoires in blood. Pairwise subsampling led to the expectation that sequencing depth would affect the degree of clonotype sharing among donors.

Using the deep immunoSEQ assay, multiplex PCR amplified TCR CDR3 regions from genomic DNA. Extracted genomic DNA from each cell subset was distributed evenly across all wells of several immunoSEQ 96-well plates, and each plate was treated as a replicate. For sorted subsets, roughly 190 ng of genomic DNA, equivalent to about 30,000 T cell genomes, went into each replicate PCR. The purified libraries were quantified using a Qubit 3.0 fluorometer, sized with a Bioanalyzer 2100, and then quantified again using the KAPA Library Quantification kit. Every immunoSEQ 96-well plate was sequenced on a dedicated single-read 150-cycle Illumina NextSeq 550 flow cell. For the original study's pipeline: Because the immunoSEQ output held only junctional sequences and lacked quality scores, the filtering could not match the filtering applied to full-length reads. To assign V/J genes and CDR3, sequences were annotated against IMGT germline references using PyIR, a Python wrapper for IgBLAST v1.9. Any read was removed if the V/J assignment was weak (E-value above 1e-6), the CDR3 was missing, or the read contained stop codons, out-of-frame junctions, or ambiguous translated residues. V3J clonotypes were defined by identical inferred V gene, J gene, and CDR3 amino acid sequence. Percentage overlap between repertoires was computed as shared unique clonotypes divided by the size of the smaller repertoire. Three approaches were used to assess repertoire richness: RTK rarefaction, the Chao1 estimator, and Recon v2.1 estimates of unobserved clonotypes. OLGA was used to compute generation probabilities for all TCRbeta clonotypes that the gDNA method yielded from a handful of donors. What TCRdb holds here is the immuneACCESS table cut down to in-frame rearrangements. Part of the clones is not present; checked against another copy, under half of the missing clones reflect an unresolved V gene, and the others are unexplained. V and J calls and clone size follow that table, whereas D and trimming were derived from the DNA. This sample comprises some 2 million clones, around 95% of them detected only once. The ten top clones hold around 0.13% of the sample.

Points on this clone: Its antigen specificity is not known. Per-base quality was not reported, and no clone a single base away is much larger than it.

From the cysteine through the phenylalanine, the CDR3 covers 13 amino acids. The retained sequence is limited to the CDR3, 39 bases, with the frame set at the first base. According to the germline V gene (reference sequence), CDR1 reads MNHNY and CDR2 reads SVGAGI. At the junction V is shortened by 7 bases and J by 6 bases; bases outside the gene matches: 8. Donors were healthy HIV-negative adults with no recently reported acute infections or vaccinations. Every donor was a Caucasian adult living in Nashville, Tennessee, USA. CD4+ T cells were enriched by magnetic negative selection, after which naive cells were positively selected on CD45RA and the negative fraction was taken as the memory subset. After blood collection by leukapheresis, PBMCs were isolated using Ficoll-Histopaque density gradient centrifugation and then cryopreserved in the vapor phase of liquid nitrogen. Purity and quantity of every magnetically sorted T cell population were checked by analytical flow cytometry. From each sorted fraction, genomic DNA was isolated and quantified by UV absorbance on a Nanodrop 2000c.

The sample consisted of naive CD4+ T cells sorted from blood. Per the publication, the cell subset or site label means: CD45RA+ positively selected. The sequence is built from TRBV6-6 and TRBJ1-2, with 7 bases aligning to TRBD1. This TCR was recovered from a man aged 18-30 years in good health. CDR3 protein: CASNRDSGNGYTF. The DNA is TGTGCCAGCAATCGGGACAGTGGTAATGGCTACACCTTC.